One and the same sample provided the 8 T cell receptor beta chains below, sequenced in a study of CD8+CD57+ T cells in acquired aplastic anemia. It was genomic DNA that served as the template for profiling TCR beta VDJ and CDR3. MiXCR, applied by TCRdb to the reads, yields one record per CDR3 protein. The sample includes around 220,000 distinct CDR3 sequences, around 49% of them seen just once. Patients selected for sequencing had displayed CD8+CD57+ cell expansion by flow cytometry. What was sequenced was sorted CD4+, CD8+, or CD8+CD57+ T cells (not recorded which) from PBMCs. The receptors derive from a human donor with aplastic anemia.

This chain uses TRBV7-2 with TRBJ1-6; 9 nucleotides match TRBD1. From germline, CDR1 is SGHTA and CDR2 FQGNSA. There are 15 residues in the CDR3. V lost 4 bases to trimming and J lost 7 bases; unmatched junction nucleotides: 5. The CDR3: CASSSGGTGNSPLHF. The CDR3 DNA sequence: TGTGCCAGCAGCTCGGGAGGGACAGGGAATTCACCCCTCCACTTT.

This clonotype has only a few counts. This could be a read error, since a much larger clone is one nucleotide away. The chain employs TRBV16 and TRBJ1-6; D perhaps matches TRBD1 (5 bases). This CDR3 has 16 amino acids. CDR1 is KGHSY, CDR2 FQNENV, per germline. The CDR3 DNA sequence: TGTGCCAGCGGCCAATCAAGGGGTGCGGATAATTCACCCCTCCACTTT. Amino acids: CASGQSRGADNSPLHF.

This clonotype occurred many times. The rearrangement joins TRBV28 to TRBJ1-6; D gene ambiguous. This CDR3 comprises 12 residues. CDR1 and CDR2 from the germline V gene are MDHEN and SYDVKM. The V and J ends lost 10 bases and 6 bases respectively, with 10 bases between them. CDR3 bases: TGTGCCACTAACCCACTTAATTCACCCCTCCACTTT. It is translated as CATNPLNSPLHF.

A note on this clonotype: A much larger clone differs by one base, so this may be a read error. V is TRBV12-3 or TRBV12-4 and J is TRBJ2-7; 8 bases are shared with TRBD2. The CDR3 loop spans 14 amino acids. CDR3 protein: CASGLRGEGYEQYF. CDR3 sequence (DNA): TGTGCCAGCGGTTTGCGGGGGGAAGGCTACGAGCAGTACTTC.

Turning to this clonotype: At one end the junction does not follow the germline gene, possibly because of a read error. The chain uses TRBV6-5 and TRBJ1-6; perhaps TRBD1 as D (6 bases). Germline values: CDR1 MNHEY, CDR2 SVGAGI. CDR3 length: 14 amino acids. The CDR3 DNA reads as TGTGCGAGCAAAAGGGGGATTTATAATTCACCCCTCCACTTT. Amino acid sequence: CASKRGIYNSPLHF.

This clonotype came up many times. The CDR3 is CATSVGGLDGYTF. The CDR3 region has the DNA TGTGCCACCAGTGTGGGGGGGCTGGATGGCTACACCTTC. J is TRBJ1-2 and V is TRBV24-1, with D possibly TRBD1 on 6 matching bases. CDR1 and CDR2 from the germline V gene are KGHDR and SFDVKD. Between the trimmed V and J ends, which lost 5 bases and 6 bases, there was a span of 12 bases. This CDR3 has 13 amino acids.

This clonotype came up a few times. This chain links TRBV15 with TRBJ1-6; weak D call: TRBD1 (6 bases). CDR3 size: 16 residues. Germline values: CDR1 LNHNV, CDR2 YYDKDF (reference sequence). Trimming cost V 5 bases and J 6 bases, with 17 bases left between them. The CDR3 loop is CATSDRRGRGNSPLHF. The CDR3 DNA reads as TGTGCCACCAGCGATCGTCGGGGGCGAGGTAATTCACCCCTCCACTTT. The full variable domain, with the rest looked up from reference TRBV15 and TRBJ1-6, is DAMVIQNPRYQVTQFGKPVTLSCSQTLNHNVMYWYQQKSSQAPKLLFHYYDKDFNNEADTPDNFQSRRPNTSFCFLDIRSPGLGDTAMYLCATSDRRGRGNSPLHFGNGTRLTVT.

The chain couples TRBV2 to TRBJ2-7; D is undetermined. This CDR3 has 14 amino acids. The germline CDR1 and CDR2 sequences are SNHLY and FYNNEI. Trimming took 4 bases from V and 5 from J, leaving 15 bases between them. In DNA, the CDR3 is TGTGCCAGCAGTGTGGAGTACCCCCCTGACGAGCAGTACTTC. This encodes CASSVEYPPDEQYF. Filled out from reference TRBV2 and TRBJ2-7, the complete variable domain reads EPEVTQTPSHQVTQMGQEVILRCVPISNHLYFYWYRQILGQKVEFLVSFYNNEISEKSEIFDDQFSVERPDGSNFTLKIRSTKLEDSAMYFCASSVEYPPDEQYFGPGTRLTVT.